Shown below are 7 T cell receptor beta chains from a single sample sequenced in a study of T cell changes during pregnancy in multiple sclerosis. The data were produced by immunoSEQ multiplex PCR, yet TCRdb's version contains in-frame clones alone and is incomplete. The sample consists of tens of thousands of clones, around 93% of them appearing once. Sequenced material: peripheral blood, taken in the second trimester of pregnancy. These receptors originate from a female donor with multiple sclerosis, enrolled in a pregnancy study.

The chain employs TRBV6-4 and TRBJ2-3, with a weak D call TRBD1 (7 bases). Germline CDR1 and CDR2: MRHNA and SNTAGT. Trimming took 0 bases from V and 5 from J, leaving 15 bases between them. The CDR3 spans 16 residues. This chain's CDR3 is CASSDSEGAGEDTQYF. CDR3 DNA sequence: TGTGCCAGCAGTGACTCGGAGGGGGCCGGGGAAGATACGCAGTATTTT.

The chain is built from TRBV4-1 and TRBJ2-1, with a tentative D call TRBD1 (5 bases). V was pared by 2 bases and J by 2 bases, with 13 bases between. The CDR3 spans 16 residues. Germline CDR1 is MGHRA and CDR2 is YSYEKL. CDR3 nucleotides: TGCGCCAGCAGCCAACTTCGGCAGGGCCCCTACAATGAGCAGTTCTTC. Amino acids: CASSQLRQGPYNEQFF.

This clone was detected once. The rearrangement links TRBV19 to TRBJ2-7, with 8 bases fitting TRBD1. Germline values: CDR1 LNHDA, CDR2 SQIVND (reference sequence). This CDR3 is 15 amino acids long. V dropped 6 bases and J dropped 2; count of bases not matched to a gene: 9. The CDR3, as DNA: TGTGCCAGTAGCCCATCCGGACAGGGCCCCTACGAGCAGTACTTC. It is translated as CASSPSGQGPYEQYF.

The chain combines TRBV18 with TRBJ1-1; D is unresolved. V lost 1 base to trimming and J lost 4 bases, with 10 bases between them. The CDR3 is 14 residues long. Germline assignment: CDR1 KGHSH and CDR2 LQKENI. DNA for the CDR3: TGTGCCAGCTCACCACGCCGCAGTTCCACTGAAGCTTTCTTT. It specifies CASSPRRSSTEAFF.

J is TRBJ1-5 and V is TRBV4-1; 7 bases line up with TRBD1. This CDR3 has 16 amino acids. The germline gives CDR1 MGHRA, CDR2 YSYEKL. V gave up 5 bases and J gave up 0 bases; unmatched junction bases: 7. The CDR3 DNA reads TGCGCCAGCAGCTCACAGGGGCCGTTTAGCAATCAGCCCCAGCATTTT. Translating gives CASSSQGPFSNQPQHF.

V gene TRBV30 combines with J gene TRBJ1-3, with D tentatively TRBD1 (5 bases). V shed 0 bases and J shed 2 bases, with 11 bases lying between them. Looked up from germline, CDR1 is GTSNPN and CDR2 is SVGIG (reference sequence). The CDR3 sequence is 15 residues long. DNA of the CDR3: TGTGCCTGGAGTGTACTTGGGGGGGCTGGAAACACCATATATTTT. Translated: CAWSVLGGAGNTIYF.

V usage is TRBV5-1 and J usage is TRBJ2-2; 7 bases line up with TRBD2. Germline values: CDR1 SGHRS, CDR2 YFSETQ. The CDR3 extends over 16 amino acids. Germline trimming cut 2 bases from V and 1 base from J; bases unmatched to any gene: 5. The DNA for the CDR3 is TGCGCCAGCAGCTTAGGAGCGGGGAGGAACACCGGGGAGCTGTTTTTT. Translation: CASSLGAGRNTGELFF.